These T cell receptor beta chains were read from a single sample in a study of T-cell memory formation after mild COVID-19. Via MiXCR, TCRdb re-called the 5' RACE reads, giving one row per CDR3 protein. The sample includes around 450,000 distinct CDR3 sequences, 20% to 25% of them seen just once. What was sequenced was PBMCs or a T cell subset sorted from them (not recorded which). The source is an adult woman who had mild COVID-19 (a few samples of this study predate the infection). Cell type and time point are not known. Each CDR3 is given with its conserved first and last residue. The D gene is left open where the match is weak. Clone size is given for some rows only: seen once, a few or many times, or a class if the clone is expanded.

clone_size	v_call	d_call	j_call	cdr3_nt	cdr3_aa
-	TRBV18	TRBD1	TRBJ1-5	TGTGCCAGCTCACCGACAGGGGAAGATCAGCCCCAGCATTTT	CASSPTGEDQPQHF
-	TRBV5-1	TRBD1	TRBJ2-7	TGCGCCAGCAGCTTGGATCCCGACAGGGGGCGCGAGCAGTACTTC	CASSLDPDRGREQYF
-	TRBV7-9	-	TRBJ1-4	TGTGCCAGCAGCCTCCGGACCCTTGGGACTAATGAAAAACTGTTTTTT	CASSLRTLGTNEKLFF
-	TRBV11-3	TRBD2	TRBJ2-1	TGTGCCAGCAGCTTAGGGACTAGTTCCTACAATGAGCAGTTCTTC	CASSLGTSSYNEQFF
-	TRBV7-2	-	TRBJ2-7	TGTGCCAGCAGCTTAGTGGCGGAGAGCTCCTACGAGCAGTACTTC	CASSLVAESSYEQYF
-	TRBV20-1	-	TRBJ1-2	TGCAGTGCCCCGGGGGGGGGTAACTATGGCTACACCTTC	CSAPGGGNYGYTF
-	TRBV24-1	-	TRBJ2-1	TGTGCCACCAGTGGAGGGCCGCGCGATGAGCAGTTCTTC	CATSGGPRDEQFF
few	TRBV9	-	TRBJ1-2	TGTGCCAGCAGCGTAGTGGTGACTGGCGACTATGGCTACACCTTC	CASSVVVTGDYGYTF
-	TRBV7-2	-	TRBJ1-1	TGTGCCAGCAGCTTGACTACAGGGATGAACACTGAAGCTTTCTTT	CASSLTTGMNTEAFF
few	TRBV5-1	-	TRBJ1-2	TGCGCCAGCAGTAGGCAGCCCGGAGACTATGGCTACACCTTC	CASSRQPGDYGYTF
few	TRBV7-9	TRBD2	TRBJ2-1	TGTGCCAGCAGCTTAAGCGGGACTTCCAATGAGCAGTTCTTC	CASSLSGTSNEQFF
-	TRBV3-1	-	TRBJ1-5	TGTGCCAGCAGCCAAGATCCGGGGAGCAATCAGCCCCAGCATTTT	CASSQDPGSNQPQHF
few	TRBV3-1	TRBD2	TRBJ2-7	TGTGCCAGCAGCCAAGGAATGGGGGGGACCTACGAGCAGTACTTC	CASSQGMGGTYEQYF
-	TRBV6-5	-	TRBJ2-3	TGTGCCAGCAGTTACTCCAACACCAAAGATACGCAGTATTTT	CASSYSNTKDTQYF
few	TRBV6-5	-	TRBJ1-4	TGTGCCAGCCTAGGGTCGGGGTTAAATGAAAAACTGTTTTTT	CASLGSGLNEKLFF
few	TRBV18	-	TRBJ1-6	TGTGCCAGCTCACCCGGGGCTTTCGACAATTCACCCCTCCACTTT	CASSPGAFDNSPLHF
few	TRBV5-1	TRBD1	TRBJ1-4	TGCGCCAGCCGGCGGGACAGCTTAAATGAAAAACTGTTTTTT	CASRRDSLNEKLFF
once	TRBV7-9	TRBD2	TRBJ2-3	TGTGCCAGCAGCTGGGGTCCGGGACTAGCGGGCACAGATACGCAGTATTTT	CASSWGPGLAGTDTQYF
-	TRBV7-2	TRBD2	TRBJ2-6	TGTGCCAGCAGCCCTCGCGGGAGGCCCCTCTTCTCTGGGGCCAACGTCCTGACTTTC	CASSPRGRPLFSGANVLTF
-	TRBV7-3	TRBD2	TRBJ2-1	TGTGCCAGCAGCTTGGGACTAGCGGGATTCAATGAGCAGTTCTTC	CASSLGLAGFNEQFF
-	TRBV20-1	-	TRBJ2-3	TGCAGTGCTAGACACCAGAGCACAGATACGCAGTATTTT	CSARHQSTDTQYF
-	TRBV9	TRBD1	TRBJ2-5	TGTGCCAGCAGCGTAGGATTGGGACAGCAAGAGACCCAGTACTTC	CASSVGLGQQETQYF
few	TRBV7-9	TRBD2	TRBJ2-1	TGTGCCAGCAGCACCCTAGCGGGAGCCTACAATGAGCAGTTCTTC	CASSTLAGAYNEQFF
few	TRBV11-2	TRBD2	TRBJ2-5	TGTGCCAGCAGCCCCAGTCCGGGACTAGCGGGAGTCGGAGAGACCCAGTACTTC	CASSPSPGLAGVGETQYF